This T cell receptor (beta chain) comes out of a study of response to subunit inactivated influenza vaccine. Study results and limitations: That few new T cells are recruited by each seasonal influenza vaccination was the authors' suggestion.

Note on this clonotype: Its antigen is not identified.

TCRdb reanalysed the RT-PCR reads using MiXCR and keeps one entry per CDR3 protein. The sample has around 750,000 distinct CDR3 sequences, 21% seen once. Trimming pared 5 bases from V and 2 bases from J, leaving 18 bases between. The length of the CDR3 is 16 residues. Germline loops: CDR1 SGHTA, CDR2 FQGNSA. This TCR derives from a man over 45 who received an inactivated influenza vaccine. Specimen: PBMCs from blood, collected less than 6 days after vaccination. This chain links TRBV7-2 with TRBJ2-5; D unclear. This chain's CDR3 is CASSQMGRVGQETQYF. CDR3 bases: TGTGCCAGCAGCCAGATGGGAAGGGTAGGGCAAGAGACCCAGTACTTC.